Shown below are 9 T cell receptor beta chains from a single sample sequenced in a study of blood T cell repertoires in COVID-19 (TCRdb year 2020). Library prep was done by the immunoSEQ multiplex PCR assay. This is the immuneACCESS table as TCRdb keeps it, with only in-frame sequences that have V and J called. A part of the clones is gone; compared with another copy, unresolved V genes explain less than half, and the rest is unexplained. The sample table holds some 24,000 clones, of which about four fifths were seen once. Jointly, the top ten make up more than 6.5% of the sample. Input material: peripheral blood. These receptors were obtained from a man in his 70s with acute or convalescent COVID-19.

This clone was found once. The chain is built from TRBV2 and TRBJ2-5; 13 nucleotides match TRBD2. The germline gives CDR1 SNHLY, CDR2 FYNNEI. The junction had 5 bases not matched to a gene; V was cut back by 6 bases and J by 4 bases. This CDR3 is 15 amino acids long. The CDR3 DNA reads TGTGCCAGCAGCAGACTAGCGGGGGGTTTAGAGACCCAGTACTTC. As protein: CASSRLAGGLETQYF.

J is TRBJ2-7 and V is TRBV2; TRBD2 aligns across 7 bases. Germline CDR1 reads SNHLY; CDR2 reads FYNNEI. This CDR3 comprises 11 residues. Unmatched junction bases numbered 4, after V lost 10 bases and J lost 4 bases. The CDR3 spells CAITGGYEQYF. The CDR3 DNA is TGTGCCATCACCGGGGGGTACGAGCAGTACTTC.

The gene calls are TRBV14 and TRBJ2-2; TRBD2 matches 13 bases. The V gene's germline CDR1 is SGHDN and CDR2 FVKESK. V was pared by 4 bases and J by 4 bases, with 12 bases of the junction left unmatched. The CDR3 is 19 amino acids. The CDR3 coding sequence is TGTGCCAGCAGCCCCCGGGGAAAGGGACTAGCGGGGTCCACCGGGGAGCTGTTTTTT. Its translation is CASSPRGKGLAGSTGELFF.

The chain couples TRBV7-2 to TRBJ2-7, with D hard to call. Germline V gene data show CDR1 as SGHTA and CDR2 as FQGNSA. The CDR3 runs 12 residues. The germline V and J ends were trimmed by 5 bases and 2 bases, with 7 bases remaining between them. CDR3 amino acids: CASSPEAYEQYF. In DNA, the CDR3 is TGTGCCAGCAGCCCCGAGGCCTACGAGCAGTACTTC.

The chain is built from TRBV6-2 or TRBV6-3 and TRBJ2-2, with a possible D match to TRBD1 (5 bases). Germline CDR1 MNHEY, CDR2 SVGEGT. This CDR3 is built from 14 residues. The germline V and J ends were trimmed by 5 bases and 6 bases, with 13 bases remaining between them. The CDR3 sequence: CASSVTQGSGELFF. The CDR3, as DNA: TGTGCCAGCAGTGTCACCCAGGGATCCGGGGAGCTGTTTTTT.

This clone has only one observation. The V gene is TRBV5-1, the J gene TRBJ1-1, with 7 bases matching TRBD1. CDR1 and CDR2 from the germline V gene are SGHRS and YFSETQ. J gave up 0 bases and V 2 bases, and 13 bases lay outside the gene matches. This CDR3 spans 18 amino acids. This CDR3 reads CASSFFGTASVMNTEAFF. In DNA, the CDR3 is TGCGCCAGCAGCTTTTTCGGGACAGCCAGCGTTATGAACACTGAAGCTTTCTTT. Variable domain in full (rest from reference TRBV5-1 and TRBJ1-1): KAGVTQTPRYLIKTRGQQVTLSCSPISGHRSVSWYQQTPGQGLQFLFEYFSETQRNKGNFPGRFSGRQFSNSRSEMNVSTLELGDSALYLCASSFFGTASVMNTEAFFGQGTRLTVV.

This chain uses TRBV27 with TRBJ1-4; 8 bases are shared with TRBD1. The V gene end was trimmed by 5 bases and the J gene end by 6 bases; junction bases not matched to a gene: 14. The CDR3 contains 17 residues. CDR1 and CDR2 from the germline V gene are MNHEY and SMNVEV (reference sequence). In nucleotides, the CDR3 is TGTGCCAGCAGTCCCTGGACAGGGAAAGGAGGATATGAAAAACTGTTTTTT. This encodes CASSPWTGKGGYEKLFF.

This chain links TRBV7-8 with TRBJ1-1, with a tentative D call TRBD1 (5 bases). The CDR3 runs to 15 residues. The V and J ends lost 5 bases and 1 base respectively, with 14 bases between them. Germline CDR1 SGHVS, CDR2 FQNEAQ. The CDR3 here is CASSQGGTANTEAFF. As DNA, the CDR3 is TGTGCCAGCAGCCAAGGCGGGACCGCGAACACTGAAGCTTTCTTT. Combining the CDR3 with reference TRBV7-8 and TRBJ1-1 gives the whole variable domain GAGVSQSPRYKVAKRGQDVALRCDPISGHVSLFWYQQALGQGPEFLTYFQNEAQLDKSGLPSDRFFAERPEGSVSTLKIQRTQQEDSAVYLCASSQGGTANTEAFFGQGTRLTVV.

In its sample, this clone was seen a few times. The J gene is TRBJ2-1, the V gene TRBV7-2; a possible D gene is TRBD2 (6 bases). There are 16 residues in the CDR3. V gave up 2 bases and J gave up 0 bases, with 11 bases separating them. Germline CDR1 and CDR2: SGHTA and FQGNSA. The CDR3 nucleotides are TGTGCCAGCAGCTTAAAGGAGGGTAGCTCCTACAATGAGCAGTTCTTC. Protein: CASSLKEGSSYNEQFF.